The 26 T cell receptor beta chains given below trace back to one sample, sequenced in a study of T cells after posttransplantation cyclophosphamide. The naive gate required viable CD3+CD4+ or CD3+CD8+ cells with CCR7+CD45RA+CD45RO-CD95-CD27+CD28+ phenotype. The table came from immunoSEQ multiplex PCR; TCRdb's copy has only in-frame clones and leaves some out. This sample yields 10,000 or so clones, of which 98% are seen a single time; 0.2% to 0.3% belongs to the top ten. The sequencing input was naive CD4+ T cells sorted from PBMCs. The receptor set was obtained from a woman aged 60-75 years in good health, CMV-negative, and a related stem cell transplant donor.

This chain links TRBV4-1 with TRBJ2-5; 7 nucleotides line up with TRBD2. This CDR3 contains 15 residues. Germline trimming cut 4 bases from V and 5 bases from J; bases unmatched to any gene: 10. The germline gives CDR1 MGHRA, CDR2 YSYEKL. This CDR3 is CASSLWGGGGETQYF. The CDR3, as DNA: TGCGCCAGCAGCCTTTGGGGCGGGGGTGGTGAGACCCAGTACTTC.

The chain has TRBV11-3 and TRBJ2-1; no definite D call. In germline, CDR1 is SGHNT, CDR2 YENEEA. Between the trimmed V and J ends, which lost 0 bases and 7 bases, there was a span of 7 bases. This CDR3 contains 13 residues. For the CDR3, the DNA is TGTGCCAGCAGCTTAGATATGCTAAATGAGCAGTTCTTC. Its translation is CASSLDMLNEQFF.

The V and J genes are TRBV5-4 and TRBJ2-6; D possibly corresponds to TRBD1 (5 bases). CDR1 is SGHNT and CDR2 is YYREEE in the germline V gene (reference sequence). CDR3 length: 15 amino acids. The V end was cut by 2 bases, the J end by 4 bases, with 10 bases between. The CDR3 nucleotides are TGTGCCAGCAGCTTACCAGGGCCCGGGGCCAACGTCCTGACTTTC. Protein product: CASSLPGPGANVLTF.

Comments on this clone: Other DNA sequences in the sample encode the same CDR3. The J gene is TRBJ1-6, the V gene TRBV10-3, with D possibly matching TRBD1 (5 bases). Trimming removed 6 bases at V and 4 bases at J, with 10 bases between. Germline CDR1 reads ENHRY; CDR2 reads SYGVKD. The CDR3 consists of 14 residues. The CDR3 DNA sequence: TGTGCCATCAGGCGGGACCCTTATAATTCACCCCTCCACTTT. Amino acid sequence: CAIRRDPYNSPLHF.

The chain couples TRBV10-3 to TRBJ2-4; TRBD1 might be the D (6 bases). The V end lost 3 bases, the J end lost 3 bases, and 15 bases lay between the germline ends. In germline, CDR1 is ENHRY, CDR2 SYGVKD. The CDR3 loop spans 16 amino acids. The CDR3 protein is CAISESGARNKNIQYF. Here the CDR3 DNA reads TGTGCCATCAGTGAATCAGGGGCGCGAAACAAAAACATTCAGTACTTC.

The J gene is TRBJ2-1, the V gene TRBV4-1; TRBD1 agrees at 8 bases. Looked up from germline, CDR1 is MGHRA and CDR2 is YSYEKL. The CDR3 totals 14 residues. J was trimmed by 6 bases and V by 4 bases; bases with no gene match: 5. The CDR3 sequence is CASSLPGGINEQFF. For the CDR3, the DNA is TGCGCCAGCAGCCTCCCAGGGGGCATCAATGAGCAGTTCTTC.

V and J are TRBV4-3 and TRBJ1-3; a weak D match, TRBD1 (5 bases). Trimming removed 1 base from V and 2 bases from J, with 12 bases in between. The CDR3 covers 16 residues. CDR1 and CDR2 from the germline V gene are LGHNA and YSLEER. The CDR3 bases are TGCGCCAGCAGCCAAGTCAGGGCGGTCGCTGGAAACACCATATATTTT. Translation: CASSQVRAVAGNTIYF.

V gene TRBV10-3 combines with J gene TRBJ2-1; weak D call: TRBD2 (5 bases). Trimming stripped 4 bases from V and 0 bases from J, with 22 bases between. The CDR3 is 19 amino acids. The germline CDR1 and CDR2 sequences are ENHRY and SYGVKD. In DNA, the CDR3 is TGTGCCATCAGTGCTTTAAGCTCTTTAGGAGGCAGCTCCTACAATGAGCAGTTCTTC. It is translated as CAISALSSLGGSSYNEQFF.

The CDR3 loop reads CSVDETMSTDTQYF. The CDR3, as DNA: TGCAGCGTTGATGAGACTATGAGCACAGATACGCAGTATTTT. The chain employs TRBV29-1 and TRBJ2-3; TRBD2 is a possible D gene (5 bases). Germline CDR1 and CDR2: SQVTM and ANQGSEA. This CDR3 region has 14 residues. V lost 3 bases and J 0 bases, leaving 10 bases between the germline ends.

V gene TRBV6-6 combines with J gene TRBJ2-4; TRBD1 matches 8 bases. The trim removed 4 bases at V and 15 bases at J, leaving 17 bases unmatched. CDR1 and CDR2 (germline): MNHNY, SVGAGI (reference sequence). The length of the CDR3 is 15 residues. CDR3 loop: CASSFPETGVEKLYF. Here the CDR3 DNA reads TGTGCCAGCAGTTTCCCTGAGACAGGGGTCGAAAAGCTGTACTTC.

The rearrangement uses TRBV27 and TRBJ1-2; the match to TRBD1 covers 9 bases. V dropped 6 bases and J dropped 2; count of bases not matched to a gene: 10. The CDR3 sequence is 16 residues long. Germline-derived CDR1 and CDR2 are MNHEY and SMNVEV (reference sequence). The chain's CDR3 is CASRSPWTGENYGYTF. The CDR3 DNA is TGTGCCAGCAGGAGCCCCTGGACAGGGGAAAACTATGGCTACACCTTC.

This chain joins TRBV7-8 and TRBJ1-2; tentatively, D is TRBD1 (6 bases). The V and J ends lost 1 base and 8 bases respectively, with 14 bases between them. CDR3 length: 14 residues. The germline V gene encodes CDR1 SGHVS and CDR2 FQNEAQ. The CDR3: CASSLGEQGLGYTF. The CDR3 DNA sequence: TGTGCCAGCAGCTTAGGGGAACAGGGATTGGGCTACACCTTC.

The chain is built from TRBV6-1 and TRBJ2-3, with 14 positions matching TRBD2. CDR1 is MNHNS and CDR2 is SASEGT in the germline V gene. This CDR3 is built from 16 residues. Trimming at V came to 4 bases and at J to 2 bases, leaving 2 bases not matched to a gene. CDR3 nucleotide sequence: TGTGCCAGCAGTGCGACTAGCGGGGGGGTCACAGATACGCAGTATTTT. As protein: CASSATSGGVTDTQYF.

The gene calls are TRBV19 and TRBJ2-5; 7 bases match TRBD1. In germline, CDR1 is LNHDA, CDR2 SQIVND (reference sequence). This CDR3 is 14 amino acids long. Trimming removed 5 bases from V and 3 bases from J; junction bases left unmatched: 6. CDR3 nucleotide sequence: TGTGCCAGTAGTTATCTGGGACAGAAAGAGACCCAGTACTTC. Amino acid sequence: CASSYLGQKETQYF.

The CDR3 loop reads CASSLPSGGAFGTQYF. CDR3 DNA sequence: TGTGCCAGCAGTCTTCCTAGCGGGGGGGCCTTTGGGACCCAGTACTTC. V is TRBV28 and J is TRBJ2-5, with 12 positions matching TRBD2. V was clipped by 5 bases and J by 7 bases; unmatched bases: 11. There are 16 residues in the CDR3. Germline V gives CDR1 MDHEN, CDR2 SYDVKM. Together with reference TRBV28 and TRBJ2-5, the CDR3 gives the full variable domain: DVKVTQSSRYLVKRTGEKVFLECVQDMDHENMFWYRQDPGLGLRLIYFSYDVKMKEKGDIPEGYSVSREKKERFSLILESASTNQTSMYLCASSLPSGGAFGTQYFGPGTRLLVL.

J is TRBJ2-2 and V is TRBV5-4; D is unclear. This CDR3 contains 13 residues. CDR1 is SGHNT and CDR2 is YYREEE in the germline V gene (reference sequence). V was trimmed by 1 base and J by 9 bases, leaving 10 bases between them. The CDR3 DNA sequence: TGTGCCAGCAGCTTGTCTTTGGCCCGGGAGCTGTTTTTT. Translated, it gives CASSLSLARELFF.

V gene TRBV2 combines with J gene TRBJ1-2; maybe TRBD1 (6 bases). V was shortened by 8 bases and J by 8 bases, with 15 bases between the two germline ends. The CDR3 has 12 residues. Germline V gives CDR1 SNHLY, CDR2 FYNNEI. CDR3 in amino acids: CASLKGVGGYTF. Written as DNA, the CDR3 is TGTGCCAGCCTAAAGGGGGTGGGGGGCTACACCTTC. The full variable domain, rest sourced from reference TRBV2 and TRBJ1-2, is EPEVTQTPSHQVTQMGQEVILRCVPISNHLYFYWYRQILGQKVEFLVSFYNNEISEKSEIFDDQFSVERPDGSNFTLKIRSTKLEDSAMYFCASLKGVGGYTFGSGTRLTVV.

The CDR3 DNA reads TGTGCCAGCAGTTACTCGAGGCAGTCTCCAGCTTTCTTT. It yields the protein CASSYSRQSPAFF. This sequence joins TRBV6-5 and TRBJ1-1, with no clear D. The CDR3 length is 13 residues. Trimming pared 0 bases from V and 10 bases from J, leaving 12 bases between. Germline loops: CDR1 MNHEY, CDR2 SVGAGI.

Details on this clone: The junction does not match germline at one end; this may be a read error. The same CDR3 also results from other DNA sequences found in this sample. The chain combines TRBV27 with TRBJ1-6; D is possibly TRBD1 (5 bases). The germline CDR1 and CDR2 sequences are MNHEY and SMNVEV (reference sequence). CDR3 length: 14 amino acids. The CDR3 DNA follows: TGTGCCAGCAGTTTATTGTGGGGGGATTCCCCCCTCCACTTT. Residues: CASSLLWGDSPLHF.

The chain has TRBV29-1 and TRBJ1-2; D might be TRBD1 (5 bases). The CDR3 consists of 11 residues. Germline V gives CDR1 SQVTM, CDR2 ANQGSEA. V gave up 4 bases and J gave up 6 bases, with 9 bases separating them. The CDR3 nucleotides read TGCAGCGTTGCAGGGATTGATGGCTACACCTTC. It codes for CSVAGIDGYTF. The full variable domain, rest sourced from reference TRBV29-1 and TRBJ1-2, is SAVISQKPSRDICQRGTSLTIQCQVDSQVTMMFWYRQQPGQSLTLIATANQGSEATYESGFVIDKFPISRPNLTFSTLTVSNMSPEDSSIYLCSVAGIDGYTFGSGTRLTVV.

The chain has TRBV28 and TRBJ1-1; D is unclear. With 3 bases removed from V and 3 bases from J, the gap between germline ends came to 5 bases. The CDR3 has 12 residues. Germline V CDR1 and CDR2: MDHEN, SYDVKM. The CDR3 protein is CASSFVDTEAFF. In DNA, the CDR3 is TGTGCCAGCAGTTTCGTAGACACTGAAGCTTTCTTT. Supplemented by reference TRBV28 and TRBJ1-1, the full variable domain reads DVKVTQSSRYLVKRTGEKVFLECVQDMDHENMFWYRQDPGLGLRLIYFSYDVKMKEKGDIPEGYSVSREKKERFSLILESASTNQTSMYLCASSFVDTEAFFGQGTRLTVV.

V is TRBV4-3 and J is TRBJ2-4; 7 positions agree with TRBD1. There are 14 residues in the CDR3. Germline V lookup: CDR1 LGHNA, CDR2 YSLEER. The V gene end was trimmed by 4 bases and the J gene end by 7 bases; junction bases not matched to a gene: 7. This CDR3 is CASSPTGTANIQYF. CDR3 bases: TGCGCCAGCAGCCCGACCGGGACAGCGAACATTCAGTACTTC.

This clone was seen a single time. This chain links TRBV28 with TRBJ2-7; 9 bases map to TRBD1. V dropped 7 bases and J dropped 4; count of bases not matched to a gene: 5. The CDR3 contains 13 residues. Germline CDR1 MDHEN, CDR2 SYDVKM. The CDR3 region has the DNA TGTGCCAGCAAAAGGACAGGGGTATACGAGCAGTACGTC. Its protein product is CASKRTGVYEQYV.

The J gene is TRBJ2-5, the V gene TRBV4-1; 10 bases agree with TRBD1. With 4 bases clipped from V and 4 bases from J, the junction kept 3 bases outside the gene matches. This CDR3 is built from 14 residues. The germline gives CDR1 MGHRA, CDR2 YSYEKL. The CDR3 DNA is TGCGCCAGCAGCCGGGACAGGGGCGCAGAGACCCAGTACTTC. Translation: CASSRDRGAETQYF.

V is TRBV7-9 and J is TRBJ1-1, with D unclear. V was cut by 0 bases and J by 4 bases, with 9 bases left in between. This CDR3 has 14 amino acids. Germline V gene data show CDR1 as SEHNR and CDR2 as FQNEAQ (reference sequence). The DNA of the CDR3 is TGTGCCAGCAGCTTAGCAGGGAGGGCCACTGAAGCTTTCTTT. Amino acid sequence: CASSLAGRATEAFF. The whole variable domain, remainder taken from reference TRBV7-9 and TRBJ1-1, is DTGVSQNPRHKITKRGQNVTFRCDPISEHNRLYWYRQTLGQGPEFLTYFQNEAQLEKSRLLSDRFSAERPKGSFSTLEIQRTEQGDSAMYLCASSLAGRATEAFFGQGTRLTVV.

In its sample, this clone was seen once. Other DNA sequences of this sample code for an identical CDR3. The rearrangement links TRBV5-5 to TRBJ1-6; D remains unclear. The V gene's germline CDR1 is SGHKS and CDR2 YYEKEE (reference sequence). V was trimmed by 4 bases and J by 6 bases, leaving 14 bases between them. This CDR3 contains 15 residues. This chain's CDR3 is CASSPPGGFNSPLHF. CDR3 nucleotides: TGTGCCAGCAGCCCCCCGGGAGGTTTTAATTCACCCCTCCACTTT.